This T cell receptor (beta chain) was captured in a study of shared clonotypes between healthy human individuals. Notes on the study in general: Shared clonotypes across all four donors exceeded non-shared ones in generation probability.

Generated by immunoSEQ multiplex PCR, the TCRdb table keeps only in-frame clones and is missing some. The sample yields more than 2 million clones, just over 90% seen once. Regarding this clone: Its specificity is unknown.

Trimming took off 7 bases at V and 5 bases at J, with 21 bases between the two ends. Per the germline V gene, CDR1 is MDHEN and CDR2 is SYDVKM. The CDR3 consists of 16 residues. As defined, naive CD8 cells were CD45RO-negative and positively selected for CCR7, with terminally differentiated effector memory CD45RA+ cells excluded. Material: naive CD8+ T cells from PBMCs. V and J are TRBV28 and TRBJ2-1; D is perhaps TRBD2 (5 bases). The TCR was taken from a man aged 18-30 years in good health. Some clones in this sample may be carry-over from other donors' samples. CDR3 DNA: TGTGCCAGCACGACCCCCCAAGGAGGCACCCACAATGAGCAGTTCTTC. It translates to CASTTPQGGTHNEQFF. Full variable domain (missing parts from reference TRBV28 and TRBJ2-1): DVKVTQSSRYLVKRTGEKVFLECVQDMDHENMFWYRQDPGLGLRLIYFSYDVKMKEKGDIPEGYSVSREKKERFSLILESASTNQTSMYLCASTTPQGGTHNEQFFGPGTRLTVL.